These 8 T cell receptor beta chains were sequenced from one sample in a study of blood T cell repertoires in COVID-19. Sequencing used immunoSEQ multiplex PCR; TCRdb keeps in-frame clones, though not all of them. The sample has tens of thousands of clones; approximately 90% are singletons. Sequences were obtained from peripheral blood. The receptors come from a woman of 80 years or more with acute or convalescent COVID-19.

The V gene is TRBV6-5, the J gene TRBJ2-2, with 8 positions matching TRBD2. Germline trimming cut 10 bases from V and 1 base from J; bases unmatched to any gene: 8. CDR1 and CDR2 (germline): MNHEY, SVGAGI. This CDR3 spans 15 amino acids. CDR3 in amino acids: CATRASGLNTGELFF. CDR3 coding DNA: TGTGCCACCCGAGCTAGCGGGCTGAACACCGGGGAGCTGTTTTTT.

This clone was recorded only once. This CDR3 is CASSLGPFQYF. For the CDR3, the DNA is TGTGCCAGCAGCCTTGGCCCCTTTCAGTACTTC. The chain employs TRBV14 and TRBJ2-7; D uncertain. Germline assignment: CDR1 SGHDN and CDR2 FVKESK. The CDR3 loop spans 11 amino acids. With 4 bases removed from V and 10 bases from J, the gap between germline ends came to 11 bases.

This chain uses TRBV6-5 with TRBJ1-2; 7 positions match TRBD1. There are 15 residues in the CDR3. The germline CDR1 and CDR2 sequences are MNHEY and SVGAGI. V shed 0 bases and J 4 bases; nucleotides not matched to a gene: 5. The CDR3 DNA reads as TGTGCCAGCAGTTACTCGAATTCAGGGGGCTATGGCTACACCTTC. This sequence encodes CASSYSNSGGYGYTF.

The gene calls are TRBV30 and TRBJ1-2, with a weak D call TRBD1 (6 bases). The CDR3 is made up of 14 amino acids. The germline V gene has CDR1 GTSNPN and CDR2 SVGIG (reference sequence). Trimming pared 5 bases from V and 3 bases from J, leaving 16 bases between. The DNA for the CDR3 is TGTGCCTGGTTATTTGGGCAGGGGTACTATGGCTACACCTTC. Its translation: CAWLFGQGYYGYTF.

This clone occurred once. The chain employs TRBV5-6 and TRBJ1-2, with D unclear. The CDR3 is made up of 12 amino acids. Germline CDR1 SGHDT, CDR2 YYEEEE. Trimming removed 4 bases at V and 7 bases at J, with 11 bases between. In nucleotides, the CDR3 is TGTGCCAGCAGCGCTTTATCCGGTGGCTACACCTTC. Residues: CASSALSGGYTF.

The V gene is TRBV6-5, the J gene TRBJ1-1; TRBD1 matches 9 bases. The length of the CDR3 is 14 residues. CDR1 is MNHEY and CDR2 is SVGAGI in the germline V gene. Germline trimming cut 6 bases from V and 4 bases from J; bases unmatched to any gene: 6. The CDR3 region has the DNA TGTGCCAGCAGGAGGACAGGGGCGCGCACTGAAGCTTTCTTT. Translation: CASRRTGARTEAFF.

The chain uses TRBV5-1 and TRBJ2-7; TRBD1 aligns across 7 bases. The V segment lost 4 bases and the J segment 2 bases; nucleotides outside the gene matches: 9. Germline V gene sequence: CDR1 SGHRS, CDR2 YFSETQ. CDR3 length: 15 amino acids. The CDR3 spells CASSPAGTETYEQYF. DNA of the CDR3: TGCGCCAGCAGCCCAGCCGGGACAGAAACCTACGAGCAGTACTTC.

This sequence joins TRBV6-6 and TRBJ2-2, with a weak D call TRBD1 (5 bases). Germline loops: CDR1 MNHNY, CDR2 SVGAGI (reference sequence). The ends were cut back, 4 bases at V and 5 bases at J, with 5 bases in the middle. The CDR3 is 12 amino acids. CDR3 sequence reads: CASSSGTGELFF. DNA for the CDR3: TGTGCCAGCAGTTCAGGGACCGGGGAGCTGTTTTTT.